This TCR beta chain stems from a study of shared clonotypes between healthy human individuals. This CDR3 is 21 amino acids long. Here immunoSEQ multiplex PCR was the method, and the copy in TCRdb shows in-frame clones only, minus some. The sample records hundreds of thousands of clones, around three quarters being singletons. Sequenced sample: PBMCs. The genes are TRBV21-1 and TRBJ1-5; the table's D gene call, TRBD1, was not cross checked with the DNA. TRBV21-1 is listed as a pseudogene. The sequence came from a woman aged 35 to 49 in good health. Some clones in this sample may be carry-over from other donors' samples. The CDR3 DNA sequence: TGTGCCAGCAGCCCACAAGGGGGTAGGACAGGGGGCACTTATAGCAATCAGCCCCAGCATTTT. This codes for CASSPQGGRTGGTYSNQPQHF.